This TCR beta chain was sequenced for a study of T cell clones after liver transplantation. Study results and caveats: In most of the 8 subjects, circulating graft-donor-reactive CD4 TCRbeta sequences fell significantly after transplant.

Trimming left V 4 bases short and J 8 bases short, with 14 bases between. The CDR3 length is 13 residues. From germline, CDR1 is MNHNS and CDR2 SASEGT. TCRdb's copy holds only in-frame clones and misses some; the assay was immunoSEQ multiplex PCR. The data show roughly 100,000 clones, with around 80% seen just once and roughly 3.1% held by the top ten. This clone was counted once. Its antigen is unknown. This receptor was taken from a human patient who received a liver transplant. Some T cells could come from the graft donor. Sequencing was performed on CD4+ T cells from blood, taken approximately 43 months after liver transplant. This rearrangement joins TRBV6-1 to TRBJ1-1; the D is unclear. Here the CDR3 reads CASSAAPDSEAFF. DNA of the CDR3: TGTGCCAGCAGTGCCGCACCAGACTCCGAAGCTTTCTTT.